This T cell receptor delta chain stems from a study of gamma-delta T cells after stem cell transplantation. TCRdb re-identified clones in the RT-PCR reads via CATT. Here the sample spans some 12,000 delta-chain clones, approximately 38% being singletons. Per germline, CDR1 GEAIGNYY and CDR2 EKD. V lost 0 bases to trimming and J lost 3 bases; unmatched junction nucleotides: 10. The CDR3 sequence is 19 residues long. What was sequenced was gamma-delta T cells. This rearrangement joins TRDV2 to TRDJ3; 7 bases map to TRDD3. The clonotype originates from a human donor. It is not recorded whose cells these are; they may come from a transplant donor. The CDR3 nucleotides are TGTGCCTGTGACACCGCCTGGGGGTCTGGGGTCTGGGACACCCGACAGATGTTTTTC. Its translation: CACDTAWGSGVWDTRQMFF.